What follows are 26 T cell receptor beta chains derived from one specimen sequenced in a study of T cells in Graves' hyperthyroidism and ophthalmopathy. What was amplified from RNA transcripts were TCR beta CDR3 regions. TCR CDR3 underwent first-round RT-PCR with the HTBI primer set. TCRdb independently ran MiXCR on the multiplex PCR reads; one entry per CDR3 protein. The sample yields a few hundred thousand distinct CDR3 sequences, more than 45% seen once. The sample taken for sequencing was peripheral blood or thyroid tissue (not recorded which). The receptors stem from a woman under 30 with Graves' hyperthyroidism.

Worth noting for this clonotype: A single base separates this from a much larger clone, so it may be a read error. The CDR3 nucleotides are TGTGCCAGCAGCCAAGAGGCCGACTCAGGTACGGTGTTTAGCTACACCTTC. Its translation is CASSQEADSGTVFSYTF. The chain employs TRBV5-5 and TRBJ1-2, with D uncertain. CDR3 length equals 17 residues. Trimming cost V 4 bases and J 9 bases, with 28 bases left between them. From germline, CDR1 is SGHKS and CDR2 YYEKEE (reference sequence).

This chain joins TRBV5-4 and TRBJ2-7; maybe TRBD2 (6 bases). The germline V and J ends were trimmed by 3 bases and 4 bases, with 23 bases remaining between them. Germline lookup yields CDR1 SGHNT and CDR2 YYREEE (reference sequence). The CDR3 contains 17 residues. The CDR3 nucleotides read TGTGCCAGCAGCTCCTCGCTAAGCGGAGGGATAACTTACGAGCAGTACTTC. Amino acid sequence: CASSSSLSGGITYEQYF.

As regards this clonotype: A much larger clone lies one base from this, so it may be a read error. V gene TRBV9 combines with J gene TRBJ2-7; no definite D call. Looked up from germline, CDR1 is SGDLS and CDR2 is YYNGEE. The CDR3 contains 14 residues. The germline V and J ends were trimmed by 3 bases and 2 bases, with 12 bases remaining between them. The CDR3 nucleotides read TGTGCCAGCAGCGCCAGTGGGTTTACCTACGAGCAGTACTTC. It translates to CASSASGFTYEQYF.

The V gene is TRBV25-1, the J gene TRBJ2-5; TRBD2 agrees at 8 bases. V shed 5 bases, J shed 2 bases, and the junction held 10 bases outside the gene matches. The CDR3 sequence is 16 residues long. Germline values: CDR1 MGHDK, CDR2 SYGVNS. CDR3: CASSSATSEPQETQYF. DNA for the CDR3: TGTGCCAGCAGTAGTGCGACTAGCGAGCCACAAGAGACCCAGTACTTC.

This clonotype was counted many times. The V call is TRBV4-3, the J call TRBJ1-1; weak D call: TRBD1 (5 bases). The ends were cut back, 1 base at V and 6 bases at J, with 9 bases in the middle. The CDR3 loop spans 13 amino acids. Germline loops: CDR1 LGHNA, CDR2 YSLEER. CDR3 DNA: TGCGCCAGCAGCCAAGGATCGGGACCTGAAGCTTTCTTT. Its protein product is CASSQGSGPEAFF.

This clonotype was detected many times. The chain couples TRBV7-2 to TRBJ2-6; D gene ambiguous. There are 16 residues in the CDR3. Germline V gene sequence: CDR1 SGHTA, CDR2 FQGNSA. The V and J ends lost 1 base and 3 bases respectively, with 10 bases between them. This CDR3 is CASSLDRPVGANVLTF. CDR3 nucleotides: TGTGCCAGCAGCTTAGATCGGCCTGTTGGGGCCAACGTCCTGACTTTC.

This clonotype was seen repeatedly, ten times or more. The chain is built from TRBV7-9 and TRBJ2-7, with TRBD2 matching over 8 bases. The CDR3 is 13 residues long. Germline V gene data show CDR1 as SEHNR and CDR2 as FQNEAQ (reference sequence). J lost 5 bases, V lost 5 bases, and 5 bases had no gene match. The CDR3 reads CASSTGTRDEQYF. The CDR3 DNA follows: TGTGCCAGCAGCACCGGGACTAGAGACGAGCAGTACTTC.

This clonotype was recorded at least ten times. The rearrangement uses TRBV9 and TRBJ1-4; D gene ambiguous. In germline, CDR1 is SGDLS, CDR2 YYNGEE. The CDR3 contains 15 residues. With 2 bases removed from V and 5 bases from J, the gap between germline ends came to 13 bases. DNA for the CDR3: TGTGCCAGCAGCGTGACGGGCCGGGCGAATGAAAAACTGTTTTTT. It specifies CASSVTGRANEKLFF.

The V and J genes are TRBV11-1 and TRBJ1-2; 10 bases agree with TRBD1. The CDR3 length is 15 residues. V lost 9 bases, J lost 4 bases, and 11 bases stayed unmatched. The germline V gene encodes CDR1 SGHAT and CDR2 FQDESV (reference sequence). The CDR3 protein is CASEPKGQGIYGYTF. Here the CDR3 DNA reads TGTGCCAGTGAACCGAAGGGACAGGGGATCTATGGCTACACCTTC.

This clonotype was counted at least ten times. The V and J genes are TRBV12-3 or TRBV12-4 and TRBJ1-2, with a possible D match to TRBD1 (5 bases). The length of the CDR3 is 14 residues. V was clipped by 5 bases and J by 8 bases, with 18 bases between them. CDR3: CASSPWTTRDGYTF. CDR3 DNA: TGTGCCAGCAGTCCATGGACAACGAGGGACGGCTACACCTTC.

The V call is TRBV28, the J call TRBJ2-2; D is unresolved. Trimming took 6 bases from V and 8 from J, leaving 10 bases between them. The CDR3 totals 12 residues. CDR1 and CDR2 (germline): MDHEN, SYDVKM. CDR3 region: CASRTRVGELFF. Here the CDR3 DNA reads TGTGCCAGCAGGACAAGAGTGGGGGAGCTGTTTTTT.

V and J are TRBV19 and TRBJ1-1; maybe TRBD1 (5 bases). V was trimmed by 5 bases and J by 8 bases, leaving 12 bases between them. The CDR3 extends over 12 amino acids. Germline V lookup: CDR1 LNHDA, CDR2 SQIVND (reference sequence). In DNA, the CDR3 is TGTGCCAGTAGTGAGCAGGGCAAAGAAGCTTTCTTT. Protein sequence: CASSEQGKEAFF.

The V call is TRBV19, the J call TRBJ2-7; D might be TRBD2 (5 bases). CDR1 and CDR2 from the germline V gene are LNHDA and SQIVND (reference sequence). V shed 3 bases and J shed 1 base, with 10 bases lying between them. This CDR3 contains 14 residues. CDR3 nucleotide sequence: TGTGCCAGTAGTATCGGGGTGTGGTCCTACGAGCAGTACTTC. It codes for CASSIGVWSYEQYF. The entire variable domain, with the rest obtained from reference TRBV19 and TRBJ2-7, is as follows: DGGITQSPKYLFRKEGQNVTLSCEQNLNHDAMYWYRQDPGQGLRLIYYSQIVNDFQKGDIAEGYSVSREKKESFPLTVTSAQKNPTAFYLCASSIGVWSYEQYFGPGTRLTVT.

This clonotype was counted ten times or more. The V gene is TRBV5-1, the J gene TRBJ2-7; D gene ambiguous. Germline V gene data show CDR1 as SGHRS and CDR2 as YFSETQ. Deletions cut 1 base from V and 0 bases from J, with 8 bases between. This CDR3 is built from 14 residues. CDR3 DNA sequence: TGCGCCAGCAGCTTGACACAGAACTCCTACGAGCAGTACTTC. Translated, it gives CASSLTQNSYEQYF.

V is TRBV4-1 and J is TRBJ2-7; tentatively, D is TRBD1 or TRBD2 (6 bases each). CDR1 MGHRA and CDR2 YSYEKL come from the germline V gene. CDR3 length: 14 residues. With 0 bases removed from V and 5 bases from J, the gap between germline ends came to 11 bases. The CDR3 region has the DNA TGCGCCAGCAGCCAAGATCTTAGGGGGGACGAGCAGTACTTC. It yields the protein CASSQDLRGDEQYF.

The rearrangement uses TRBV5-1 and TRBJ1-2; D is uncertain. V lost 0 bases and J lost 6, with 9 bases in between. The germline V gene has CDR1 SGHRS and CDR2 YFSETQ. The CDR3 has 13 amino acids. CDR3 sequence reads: CASSLDGNHGYTF. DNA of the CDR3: TGCGCCAGCAGCTTGGATGGGAACCATGGCTACACCTTC.

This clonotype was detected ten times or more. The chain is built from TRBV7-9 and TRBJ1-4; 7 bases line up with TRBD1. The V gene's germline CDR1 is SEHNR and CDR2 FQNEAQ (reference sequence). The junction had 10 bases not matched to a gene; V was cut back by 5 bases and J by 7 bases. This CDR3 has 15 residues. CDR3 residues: CASSRSGGSSEKLFF. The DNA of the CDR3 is TGTGCCAGCAGCCGCTCAGGGGGTTCGAGTGAAAAACTGTTTTTT.

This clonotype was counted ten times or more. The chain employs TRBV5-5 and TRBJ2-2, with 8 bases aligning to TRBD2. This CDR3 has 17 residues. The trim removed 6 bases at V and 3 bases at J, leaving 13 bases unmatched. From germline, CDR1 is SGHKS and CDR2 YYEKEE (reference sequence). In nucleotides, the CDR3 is TGTGCCAGCAACAAGTCCCCGACTAGCGAATACACCGGGGAGCTGTTTTTT. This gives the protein CASNKSPTSEYTGELFF.

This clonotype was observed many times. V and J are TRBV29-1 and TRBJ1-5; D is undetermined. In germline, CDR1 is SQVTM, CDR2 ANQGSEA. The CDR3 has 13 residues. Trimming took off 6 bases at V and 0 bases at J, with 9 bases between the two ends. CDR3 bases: TGCAGCGTGTACAGATATAGCAATCAGCCCCAGCATTTT. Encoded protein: CSVYRYSNQPQHF.

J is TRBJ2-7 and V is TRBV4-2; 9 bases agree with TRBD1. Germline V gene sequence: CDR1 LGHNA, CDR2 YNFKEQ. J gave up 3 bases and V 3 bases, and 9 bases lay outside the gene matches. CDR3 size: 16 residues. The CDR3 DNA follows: TGTGCCAGCAGCCAGGACTTCGGGACAGGGTACTACGAGCAGTACTTC. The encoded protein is CASSQDFGTGYYEQYF.

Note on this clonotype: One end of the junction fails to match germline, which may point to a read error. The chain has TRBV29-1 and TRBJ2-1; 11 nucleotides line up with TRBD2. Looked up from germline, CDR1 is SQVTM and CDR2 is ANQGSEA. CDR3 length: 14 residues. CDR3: CSVPTSGSSYEQFF. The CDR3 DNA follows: TGCAGCGTTCCCACTAGCGGGAGCTCCTACGAGCAATTCTTC.

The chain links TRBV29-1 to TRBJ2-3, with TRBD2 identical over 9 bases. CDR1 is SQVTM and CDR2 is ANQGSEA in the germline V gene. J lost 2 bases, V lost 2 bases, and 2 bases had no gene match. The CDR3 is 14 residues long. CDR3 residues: CSVELAGYTDTQYF. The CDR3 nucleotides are TGCAGCGTTGAACTAGCGGGGTACACAGATACGCAGTATTTT.

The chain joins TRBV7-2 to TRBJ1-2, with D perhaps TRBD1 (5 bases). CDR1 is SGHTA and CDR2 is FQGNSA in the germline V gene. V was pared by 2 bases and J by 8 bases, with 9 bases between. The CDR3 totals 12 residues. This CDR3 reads CASSLLRGGYTF. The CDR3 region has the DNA TGTGCCAGCAGCTTACTAAGGGGAGGCTACACCTTC.

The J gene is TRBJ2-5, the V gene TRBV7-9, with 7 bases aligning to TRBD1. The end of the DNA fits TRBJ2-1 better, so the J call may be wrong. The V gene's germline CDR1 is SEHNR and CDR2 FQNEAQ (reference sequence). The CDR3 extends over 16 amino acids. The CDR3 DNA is TGTGCCAGCAGCCCACCGGGGACAGCGTTCTCCACTGAGCAGTTCTTC. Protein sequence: CASSPPGTAFSTEQFF.

CDR3 loop: CASTGGLAVQETQYF. CDR3 bases: TGTGCCAGCACCGGGGGACTAGCGGTTCAAGAGACCCAGTACTTC. The chain recombines TRBV2 with TRBJ2-5; 11 bases map to TRBD2. Looked up from germline, CDR1 is SNHLY and CDR2 is FYNNEI. Germline trimming cut 7 bases from V and 2 bases from J; bases unmatched to any gene: 6. The CDR3 totals 15 residues.

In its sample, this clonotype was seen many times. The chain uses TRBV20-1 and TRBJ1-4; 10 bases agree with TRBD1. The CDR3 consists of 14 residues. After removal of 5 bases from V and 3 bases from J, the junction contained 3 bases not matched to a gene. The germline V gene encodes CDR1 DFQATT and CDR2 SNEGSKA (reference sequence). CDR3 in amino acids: CSAPDRGPNEKLFF. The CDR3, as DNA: TGCAGTGCTCCTGACAGGGGGCCTAATGAAAAACTGTTTTTT.